The rows below give T cell receptor beta chains drawn from one sample of a study of CXCR3-negative and CXCR3-positive naive CD8 T cells. After re-calling the 5' RACE reads, TCRdb lists one entry per CDR3 protein, DNA absent. The sample's table shows about 120,000 distinct CDR3 sequences. The material sequenced was naive CXCR3- CD8+ T cells from blood. The receptors derive from a human donor in good health. Some clones in this sample may be carry-over from other donors' samples. Each CDR3 is given with its conserved first and last residue.

j_gene | len | v_gene | CDR3aa
TRBJ1-1 | 16 | TRBV10-3 | CAISEYIDTGNTEAFF
TRBJ2-7 | 11 | TRBV4-1 | CASNLDYEQYF
TRBJ2-7 | 16 | TRBV29-1 | CSVEVGDRGLYYEQYF
TRBJ2-7 | 12 | TRBV15 | CATGTGDYEQYF
TRBJ2-1 | 16 | TRBV7-8 | CASSLGGRGRRDEQFF
TRBJ1-2 | 11 | TRBV10-3 | CAISRDYGYTF
TRBJ2-1 | 19 | TRBV3-1 | CASSQEGGTSGGRRDEQFF
TRBJ2-1 | 14 | TRBV9 | CASSVAGGPNEQFF
TRBJ1-4 | 18 | TRBV12-3/TRBV12-4 | CASSFKPGQGATNEKLFF
TRBJ2-1 | 17 | TRBV3-1 | CASSQDGAGASYNEQFF
TRBJ2-2 | 14 | TRBV4-3 | CASSPGDRTGELFF
TRBJ2-3 | 13 | TRBV6-2/TRBV6-3 | CASGPTDTDTQYF
TRBJ2-1 | 14 | TRBV19 | CASISPLAGSEQFF
TRBJ2-7 | 14 | TRBV5-5 | CASSPPQLEYEQYF
TRBJ2-7 | 14 | TRBV21-1 | CASSKIGQLYEQYF
TRBJ1-1 | 14 | TRBV7-2 | CASSLGAGALEAFF
TRBJ2-7 | 14 | TRBV29-1 | CSVSGTGSSYEQYF
TRBJ2-2 | 15 | TRBV5-4 | CASSPQGLYTGELFF
TRBJ2-7 | 14 | TRBV29-1 | CSVAGTGETYEQYF
TRBJ2-1 | 14 | TRBV2 | CASSGGQIQNEQFF
TRBJ2-7 | 15 | TRBV4-2 | CASSQDQASGYEQYF
TRBJ2-7 | 15 | TRBV4-1 | CASSYNHDSSYEQYF
TRBJ2-7 | 14 | TRBV4-1 | CASSQVPTPYEQYF
TRBJ2-7 | 16 | TRBV6-5 | CASSHRTGLLPYEQYF
TRBJ2-2 | 15 | TRBV5-1 | CASSSGQGVTGELFF
TRBJ1-1 | 16 | TRBV5-1 | CASTIFTGTGETEAFF
TRBJ1-2 | 12 | TRBV25-1 | CASSDISQGYTF
TRBJ2-7 | 18 | TRBV14 | CASSQDGGAGGIIYEQYF
TRBJ2-7 | 15 | TRBV7-9 | CASSLVEGTDYEQYF
TRBJ2-3 | 18 | TRBV12-3/TRBV12-4 | CASSSPVLVSWSTDTQYF
TRBJ2-1 | 15 | TRBV6-2/TRBV6-3 | CASSLMESSYNEQFF
TRBJ2-1 | 14 | TRBV27 | CASSSGTSLGEQFF
TRBJ2-1 | 18 | TRBV11-2 | CASSLVRATRRLGDEQFF
TRBJ2-1 | 14 | TRBV20-1 | CSAEGAGFRDEQYF
TRBJ2-7 | 14 | TRBV7-7 | CASSPGTSDHEQYF
TRBJ2-5 | 17 | TRBV28 | CASSSYPRGPIQETQYF
TRBJ2-1 | 14 | TRBV7-9 | CASEGGSSYNEQFF